This entry features one TCR beta chain sequence. Germline lookup yields CDR1 SGDLS and CDR2 YYNGEE. Trimming took 0 bases from V and 7 from J, leaving 13 bases between them. The CDR3 sequence is 14 residues long. This entry belongs to a study of blood T cell repertoires in COVID-19. Study-level background: Acute and convalescent COVID-19 samples came from the United States, Italy and Spain. PBMCs, B-cell-depleted T cells, or T cells provided the cDNA or gDNA that made up the material.

Under the authors' procedure: Reference gene primer amplification gave nucleated cell count estimates. Clones were read by immunoSEQ multiplex PCR, and TCRdb kept only the in-frame ones, dropping some. For V, J and clone size, that table is used; D and trimming come from the DNA. Of over 150,000 clones listed, about 90% are singletons. This chain joins TRBV9 and TRBJ1-1; possibly TRBD1 for D (6 bases). This clonotype originated in a man over 45 with acute or convalescent COVID-19. Sequencing input: peripheral blood. The CDR3 spells CASSVVPGEGEAFF. Here the CDR3 DNA reads TGTGCCAGCAGCGTAGTCCCAGGGGAGGGTGAAGCTTTCTTT.